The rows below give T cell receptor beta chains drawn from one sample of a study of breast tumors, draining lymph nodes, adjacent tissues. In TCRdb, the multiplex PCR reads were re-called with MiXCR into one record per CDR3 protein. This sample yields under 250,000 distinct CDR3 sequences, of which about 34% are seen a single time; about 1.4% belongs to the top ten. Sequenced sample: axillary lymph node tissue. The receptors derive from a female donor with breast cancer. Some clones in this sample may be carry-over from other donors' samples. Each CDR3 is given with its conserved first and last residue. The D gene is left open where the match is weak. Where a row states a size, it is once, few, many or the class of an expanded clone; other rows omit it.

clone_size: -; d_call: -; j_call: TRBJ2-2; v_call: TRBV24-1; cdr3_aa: CATSGETGPRTNTGELLF; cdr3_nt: TGTGCCACCAGTGGTGAAACCGGGCCGAGAACGAACACCGGGGAGCTGTTATTT
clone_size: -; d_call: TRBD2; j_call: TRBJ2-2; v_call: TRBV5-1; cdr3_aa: CASSPGGSGRLSTGELFF; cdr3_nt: TGCGCCAGCAGCCCGGGGGGTAGCGGGAGGCTGAGCACCGGGGAGCTGTTTTTT
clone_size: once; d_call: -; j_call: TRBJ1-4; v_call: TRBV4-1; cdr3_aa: CASSPYGHVTDNEKLFF; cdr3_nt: TGTGCCAGCAGCCCCTATGGGCACGTAACAGACAATGAAAAACTGTTTTTT
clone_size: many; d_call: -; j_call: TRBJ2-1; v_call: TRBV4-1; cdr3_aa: CASSQDFRRQVFNEQFF; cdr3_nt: TGCGCCAGCAGCCAAGATTTTAGGAGACAGGTCTTCAATGAGCAGTTCTTC
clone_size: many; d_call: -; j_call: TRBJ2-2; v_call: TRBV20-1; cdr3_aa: CSVGDIANTGELFF; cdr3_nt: TGCAGTGTTGGGGACATAGCGAACACCGGGGAGCTGTTTTTT
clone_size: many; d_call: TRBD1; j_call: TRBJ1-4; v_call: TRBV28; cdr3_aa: CAGARQGYEKLFF; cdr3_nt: TGTGCCGGTGCGAGACAGGGTTACGAAAAACTGTTTTTT
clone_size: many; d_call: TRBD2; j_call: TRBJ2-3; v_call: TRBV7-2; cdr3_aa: CASSLGPRAGGPGDTQYF; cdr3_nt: TGTGCCAGCAGCTTAGGCCCTCGGGCGGGAGGGCCTGGAGATACGCAGTATTTT
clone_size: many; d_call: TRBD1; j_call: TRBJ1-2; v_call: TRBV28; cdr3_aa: CASSLGTGSGYGYTF; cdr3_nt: TGTGCCAGCAGTCTAGGGACAGGCTCGGGCTATGGCTACACCTTC
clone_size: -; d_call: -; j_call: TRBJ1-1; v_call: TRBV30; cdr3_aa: CAWSGQTEAFF; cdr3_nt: TGTGCCTGGAGCGGCCAGACTGAAGCTTTCTTT
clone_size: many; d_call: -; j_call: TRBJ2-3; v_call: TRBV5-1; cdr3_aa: CASSLTGESTDTQYF; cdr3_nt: TGCGCCAGCAGCTTGACGGGAGAGAGCACAGATACGCAGTATTTT
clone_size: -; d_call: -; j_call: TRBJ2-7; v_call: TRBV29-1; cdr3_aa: CSARGRDDHEQYF; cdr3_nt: TGCAGCGCCCGGGGACGAGATGATCACGAGCAGTACTTC
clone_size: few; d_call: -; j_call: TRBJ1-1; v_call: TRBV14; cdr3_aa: CASSPNIRGTEAFF; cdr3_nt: TGTGCCAGCAGCCCAAACATAAGGGGCACTGAAGCTTTCTTT
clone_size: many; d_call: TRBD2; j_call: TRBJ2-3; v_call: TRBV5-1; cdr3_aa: CASKRDSRTDTQYF; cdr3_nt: TGCGCCAGCAAGCGGGATTCCCGCACAGATACGCAGTATTTT
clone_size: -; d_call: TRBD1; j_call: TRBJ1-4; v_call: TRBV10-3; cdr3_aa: CAISESAAGGRLEKLFF; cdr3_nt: TGTGCCATCAGTGAGTCAGCGGCAGGGGGTCGGCTTGAAAAACTGTTTTTT
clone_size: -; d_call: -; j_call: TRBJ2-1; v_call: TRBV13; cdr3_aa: CASSAGSGGSNEQFF; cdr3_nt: TGTGCCAGCAGCGCAGGGTCTGGGGGTTCCAATGAGCAGTTCTTC
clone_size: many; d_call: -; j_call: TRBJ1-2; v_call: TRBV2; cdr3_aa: CASRATGTYGYTF; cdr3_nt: TGTGCCAGCAGGGCAACAGGGACTTATGGCTACACCTTC
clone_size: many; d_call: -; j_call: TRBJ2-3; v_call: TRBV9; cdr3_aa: CASSTLGGGDTQYF; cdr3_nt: TGTGCCAGCAGCACTCTAGGAGGAGGCGATACGCAGTATTTT
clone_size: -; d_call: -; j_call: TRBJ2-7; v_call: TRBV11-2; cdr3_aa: CASSLTSEKDEQYF; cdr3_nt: TGTGCCAGCAGCTTAACCAGCGAGAAGGACGAGCAGTACTTC
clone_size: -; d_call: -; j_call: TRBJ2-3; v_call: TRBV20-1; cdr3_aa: CSARVAGATDTQYF; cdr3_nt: TGCAGTGCTAGAGTAGCAGGGGCCACAGATACGCAGTATTTT
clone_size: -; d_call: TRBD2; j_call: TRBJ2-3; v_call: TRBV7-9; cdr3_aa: CASSAPRTSGTDTQYF; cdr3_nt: TGTGCCAGCAGTGCTCCCCGGACTAGCGGCACAGATACGCAGTATTTT
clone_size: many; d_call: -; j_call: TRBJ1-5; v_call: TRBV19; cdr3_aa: CASTEDRFNQPQHF; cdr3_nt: TGTGCCAGTACTGAAGACAGGTTCAATCAGCCCCAGCATTTT
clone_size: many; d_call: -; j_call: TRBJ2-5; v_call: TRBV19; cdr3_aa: CASSTLGGAQETQYF; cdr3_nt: TGTGCCAGTAGTACCCTGGGGGGGGCCCAAGAGACCCAGTACTTC
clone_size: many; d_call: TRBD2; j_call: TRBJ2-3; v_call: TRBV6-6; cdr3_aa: CASSPEAGGNTDTQYF; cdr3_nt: TGTGCCAGCAGTCCCGAAGCGGGAGGTAACACAGATACGCAGTATTTT
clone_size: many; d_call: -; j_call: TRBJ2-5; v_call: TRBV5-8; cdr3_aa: CASSLQDTIQETQYF; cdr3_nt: TGTGCCAGCAGCTTACAGGACACGATCCAAGAGACCCAGTACTTC
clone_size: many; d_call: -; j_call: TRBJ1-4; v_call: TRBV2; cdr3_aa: CASTRGVGGEKLFF; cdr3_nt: TGTGCCAGCACCCGGGGGGTTGGAGGAGAAAAACTGTTTTTT
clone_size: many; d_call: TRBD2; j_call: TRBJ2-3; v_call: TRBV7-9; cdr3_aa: CASSLGRAGARTDTQYF; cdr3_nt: TGTGCCAGCAGCTTAGGTCGAGCGGGGGCCCGCACAGATACGCAGTATTTT
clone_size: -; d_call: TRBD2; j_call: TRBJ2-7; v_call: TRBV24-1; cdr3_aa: CATSDRGTSGRNYEQYF; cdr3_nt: TGTGCCACCAGTGATAGAGGGACTAGCGGGAGGAATTACGAGCAGTACTTC
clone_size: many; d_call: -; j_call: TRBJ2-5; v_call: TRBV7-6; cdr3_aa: CASSLTGLGGQYF; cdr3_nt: TGTGCCAGCAGCCTAACAGGTCTCGGGGGCCAGTACTTC
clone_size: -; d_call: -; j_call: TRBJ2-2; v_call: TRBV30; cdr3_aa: CAWSTDRSGELFF; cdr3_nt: TGTGCCTGGAGTACCGACAGGTCCGGGGAGCTGTTTTTT
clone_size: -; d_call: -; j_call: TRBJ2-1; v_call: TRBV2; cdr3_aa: CASSETRTPRSEQFF; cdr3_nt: TGTGCCAGCAGTGAAACCCGAACACCACGGAGTGAGCAGTTCTTC
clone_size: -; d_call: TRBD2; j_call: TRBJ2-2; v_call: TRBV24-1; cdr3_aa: CATSDPRTSVGGGELFF; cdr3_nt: TGTGCCACCAGTGACCCCCGGACTAGCGTGGGGGGCGGGGAGCTGTTTTTT
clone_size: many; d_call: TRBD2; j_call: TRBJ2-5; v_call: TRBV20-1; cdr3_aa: CSALSTSHKTQYF; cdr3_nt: TGCAGTGCGCTATCGACTAGCCACAAGACCCAGTACTTC
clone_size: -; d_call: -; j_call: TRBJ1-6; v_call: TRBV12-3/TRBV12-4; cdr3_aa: CASSLVGTDSPLHF; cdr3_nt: TGTGCCAGCAGTTTAGTCGGGACCGACTCACCCCTCCACTTT
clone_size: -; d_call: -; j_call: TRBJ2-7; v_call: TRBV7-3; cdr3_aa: CASSLVAGPYGQYF; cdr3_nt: TGTGCCAGCAGCTTAGTCGCGGGACCCTACGGGCAGTACTTC
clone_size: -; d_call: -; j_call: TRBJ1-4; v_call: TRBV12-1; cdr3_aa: CASSPCWGGEKLFF; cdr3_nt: TGTGCCAGCAGCCCCTGCTGGGGGGGCGAAAAACTGTTTTTT
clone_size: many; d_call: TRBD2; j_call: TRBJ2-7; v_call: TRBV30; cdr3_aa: CAWSVGASGYEQYF; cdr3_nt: TGTGCCTGGAGTGTAGGAGCTAGCGGGTACGAGCAGTACTTC
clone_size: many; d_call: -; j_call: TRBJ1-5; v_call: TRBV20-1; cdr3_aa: CSAQGRGAYSNQPQHF; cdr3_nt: TGCAGTGCTCAGGGGCGGGGGGCATATAGCAATCAGCCCCAGCATTTT
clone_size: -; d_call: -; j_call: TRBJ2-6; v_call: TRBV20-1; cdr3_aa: CSAFGQMTF; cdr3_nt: TGCAGTGCTTTCGGACAGATGACTTTC
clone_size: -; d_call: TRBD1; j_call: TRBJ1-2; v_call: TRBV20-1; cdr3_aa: CSARDSGDRVSVGSTF; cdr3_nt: TGCAGTGCTAGAGATAGTGGGGACAGGGTCTCTGTAGGTTCCACCTTC
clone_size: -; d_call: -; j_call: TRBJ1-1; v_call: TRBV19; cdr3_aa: CASVGLVTEAFF; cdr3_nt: TGTGCCAGTGTTGGGTTGGTCACTGAAGCTTTCTTT